This entry concerns a single T cell receptor beta chain. This record belongs to a study of blood T cell repertoires in COVID-19. Study details: The United States, Italy and Spain supplied acute and convalescent COVID-19 samples. PBMCs, B-cell-depleted T cells, or T cells provided the cDNA or gDNA that made up the material.

The authors' processing: Amplification of reference gene primers provided the estimated nucleated cell counts. TCRdb's copy holds only in-frame clones and misses some; the assay was immunoSEQ multiplex PCR. Clonal size and the V and J genes are those of that table, whereas D and trimming came from the DNA. Of 100,000 or so clones in the sample, around 85% are singletons; the top ten hold around 13%. The origin of this receptor is a human donor in a cohort sampled during active COVID-19. Sequencing input: peripheral blood.

The chain's CDR3 is CASSSSSGLGNSPLHF. The CDR3 DNA follows: TGTGCCAGCAGTTCCTCAAGTGGACTCGGTAATTCACCCCTCCACTTT. The chain couples TRBV27 to TRBJ1-6; D gene ambiguous. The V end lost 4 bases, the J end lost 6 bases, and 16 bases lay between the germline ends. The germline V gene encodes CDR1 MNHEY and CDR2 SMNVEV (reference sequence). The CDR3 loop spans 16 amino acids.